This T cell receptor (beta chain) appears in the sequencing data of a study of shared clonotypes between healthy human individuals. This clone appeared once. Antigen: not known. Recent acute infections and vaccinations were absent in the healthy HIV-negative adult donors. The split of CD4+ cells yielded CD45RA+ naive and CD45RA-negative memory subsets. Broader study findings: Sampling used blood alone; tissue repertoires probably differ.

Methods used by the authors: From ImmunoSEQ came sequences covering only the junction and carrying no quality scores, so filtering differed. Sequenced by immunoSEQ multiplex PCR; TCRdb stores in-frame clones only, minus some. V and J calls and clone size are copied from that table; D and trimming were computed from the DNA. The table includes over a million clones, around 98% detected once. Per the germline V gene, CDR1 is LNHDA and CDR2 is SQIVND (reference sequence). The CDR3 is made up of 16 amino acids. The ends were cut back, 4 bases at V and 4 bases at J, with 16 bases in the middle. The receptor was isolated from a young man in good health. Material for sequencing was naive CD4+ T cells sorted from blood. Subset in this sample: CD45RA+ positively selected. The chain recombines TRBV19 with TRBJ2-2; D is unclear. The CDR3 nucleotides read TGTGCCAGTAGTACCCTTGGGCGTACTGTCACCGGGGAGCTGTTTTTT. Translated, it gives CASSTLGRTVTGELFF.